This T cell receptor beta chain was sequenced in a study of T cell repertoires in cytomegalovirus infection. Study background: It was the public TCR beta signatures that indicated both CMV infection and matching HLA type.

This clonotype has just a few counts. One entry per CDR3 protein results from TCRdb running MiXCR on the reads. This table has nearly 450,000 distinct CDR3 sequences, roughly 31% appearing once. Germline V gene sequence: CDR1 SGHRS, CDR2 YFSETQ. V lost 0 bases to trimming and J lost 5 bases, with 16 bases between them. This CDR3 spans 16 amino acids. This chain uses TRBV5-1 with TRBJ2-3; no clear D. The sequencing sample was made of PBMCs. This clonotype was obtained from a human donor in good health (CMV status not recorded). Some clones in this sample may be carry-over from other donors' samples. DNA of the CDR3: TGCGCCAGCAGCTTGGAATCGCGAAGGGCAAGAGATACGCAGTATTTT. It encodes CASSLESRRARDTQYF.